The entry that follows covers one T cell receptor beta chain sequence. The authors' processing: How many nucleated cells were present was estimated from reference gene primer amplification. Produced via immunoSEQ multiplex PCR; TCRdb's table is partial and in-frame only. Clone size and V and J calls were adopted from that table, with D and trimming inferred from the DNA. The data show tens of thousands of clones, more than 85% seen once. The data stem from a study of blood T cell repertoires in COVID-19. Study summary: The United States, Italy and Spain supplied acute and convalescent COVID-19 samples. PBMCs, B-cell-depleted T cells, or T cells were the source of the cDNA or gDNA that made up the material.

The trim removed 6 bases at V and 3 bases at J, leaving 8 bases unmatched. The length of the CDR3 is 15 residues. From germline, CDR1 is MNHNY and CDR2 SVGAGI (reference sequence). The source is a man aged 60-69 years with acute or convalescent COVID-19. The chain couples TRBV6-6 to TRBJ2-7; 10 positions agree with TRBD1. The specimen sequenced was peripheral blood. The CDR3, as DNA: TGTGCCAGCAGCAACGGACAGGGGGAAAGCTACGAGCAGTACTTC. Its protein product is CASSNGQGESYEQYF.